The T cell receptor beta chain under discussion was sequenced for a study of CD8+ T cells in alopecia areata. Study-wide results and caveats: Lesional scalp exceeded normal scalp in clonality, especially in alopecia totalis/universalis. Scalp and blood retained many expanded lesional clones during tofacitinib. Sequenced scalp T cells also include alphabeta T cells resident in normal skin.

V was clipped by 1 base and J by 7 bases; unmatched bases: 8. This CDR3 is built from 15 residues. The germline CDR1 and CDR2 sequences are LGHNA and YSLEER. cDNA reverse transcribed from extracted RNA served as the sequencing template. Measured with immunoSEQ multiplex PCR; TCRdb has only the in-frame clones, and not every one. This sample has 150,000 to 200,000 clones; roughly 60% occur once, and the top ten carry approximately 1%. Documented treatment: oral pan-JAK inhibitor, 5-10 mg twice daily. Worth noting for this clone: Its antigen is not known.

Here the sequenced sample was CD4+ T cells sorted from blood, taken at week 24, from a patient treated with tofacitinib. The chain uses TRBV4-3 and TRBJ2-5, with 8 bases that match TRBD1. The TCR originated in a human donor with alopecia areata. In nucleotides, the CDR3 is TGCGCCAGCAGCCAAGGGGTCCAGGGGGCCGGGACCCAGTACTTC. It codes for CASSQGVQGAGTQYF.